The 4 T cell receptor beta chains given below trace back to one sample, sequenced in a study of graft-versus-host responses after intestinal transplantation. Profiled with immunoSEQ multiplex PCR; TCRdb holds only in-frame clones, not every one. The table shows 65,000 to 90,000 clones, with approximately 89% occurring only once. No antigen is known for these receptors. The starting material was unstimulated CD8+ T cells sorted from spleen or lymph node cells, obtained before transplant. The origin of the receptors is a human donor who was the organ donor for an intestinal transplant.

The rearrangement uses TRBV4-1 and TRBJ1-5, with unresolved D. CDR3 length: 16 residues. Per the germline V gene, CDR1 is MGHRA and CDR2 is YSYEKL. The V end was cut by 4 bases, the J end by 5 bases, with 18 bases between. CDR3 sequence reads: CASSPRATPTDQPQHF. The DNA of the CDR3 is TGCGCCAGCAGCCCCCGCGCCACACCTACCGATCAGCCCCAGCATTTT.

As DNA, the CDR3 is TGTGCCAGCAGTCCCGGACAGGGATGGGGCAATGAGCAGTTCTTC. As protein: CASSPGQGWGNEQFF. This sequence joins TRBV28 and TRBJ2-1; the match to TRBD1 covers 8 bases. Germline assignment: CDR1 MDHEN and CDR2 SYDVKM. This CDR3 region has 15 residues. V trimming: 5 bases; J trimming: 6 bases; junction bases outside the gene matches: 9.

V usage is TRBV5-1 and J usage is TRBJ1-1, with D maybe TRBD1 (6 bases). The germline V and J ends were trimmed by 7 bases and 4 bases, with 20 bases remaining between them. The V gene's germline CDR1 is SGHRS and CDR2 YFSETQ. The CDR3 spans 15 residues. CDR3 loop: CASGGELGAPTEAFF. CDR3 nucleotides: TGCGCCAGCGGAGGAGAATTGGGGGCCCCCACTGAAGCTTTCTTT.

A single count supports this clone. J is TRBJ2-7 and V is TRBV6-5, with D perhaps TRBD1 (6 bases). CDR1 and CDR2 (germline): MNHEY, SVGAGI. The CDR3 is 14 residues long. V was cut by 5 bases and J by 5 bases, with 16 bases left in between. For the CDR3, the DNA is TGTGCCAGCAGTCCAATCTCCAGGGGAGACGAGCAGTACTTC. Amino acid sequence: CASSPISRGDEQYF.